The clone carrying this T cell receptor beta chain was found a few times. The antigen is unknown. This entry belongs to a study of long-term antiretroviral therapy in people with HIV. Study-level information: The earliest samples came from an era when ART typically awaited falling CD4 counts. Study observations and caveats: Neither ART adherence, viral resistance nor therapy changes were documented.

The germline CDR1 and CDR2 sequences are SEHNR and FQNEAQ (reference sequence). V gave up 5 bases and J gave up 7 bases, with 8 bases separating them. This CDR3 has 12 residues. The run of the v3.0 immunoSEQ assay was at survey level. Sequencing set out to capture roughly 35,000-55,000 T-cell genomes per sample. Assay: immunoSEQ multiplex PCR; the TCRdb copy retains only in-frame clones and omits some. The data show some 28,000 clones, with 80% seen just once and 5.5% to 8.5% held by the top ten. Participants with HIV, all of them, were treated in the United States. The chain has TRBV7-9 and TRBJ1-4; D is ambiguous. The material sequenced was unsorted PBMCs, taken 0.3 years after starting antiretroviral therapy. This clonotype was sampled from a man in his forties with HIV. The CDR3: CASSPQGEKLFF. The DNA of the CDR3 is TGTGCCAGCAGCCCTCAAGGTGAAAAACTGTTTTTT.